These 21 T cell receptor beta chains came from one sample sequenced in a study of control samples from healthy donors and cancer patients. Produced via immunoSEQ multiplex PCR; TCRdb's table is partial and in-frame only. The table shows about 120,000 clones, with 87% occurring only once. The specimen sequenced was blood. The receptors stem from a man aged 30 to 39 in good health.

The V gene is TRBV5-1, the J gene TRBJ1-1, with a tentative D call TRBD1 (5 bases). Germline CDR1 is SGHRS and CDR2 is YFSETQ. The V gene lost 2 bases and the J gene lost 6 bases, with 20 bases spanning the gap. The CDR3 loop spans 16 amino acids. Written as DNA, the CDR3 is TGCGCCAGCAGCTTTTCAGGTACGGGACGGACACCTGAAGCTTTCTTT. Its protein product is CASSFSGTGRTPEAFF.

The V gene is TRBV5-1, the J gene TRBJ2-6; weak D call: TRBD2 (6 bases). Trimming removed 1 base at V and 0 bases at J, with 11 bases between. The germline gives CDR1 SGHRS, CDR2 YFSETQ. There are 17 residues in the CDR3. The CDR3 region is CASSLYGGGSGANVLTF. The CDR3 DNA reads TGCGCCAGCAGCTTGTACGGGGGAGGCTCTGGGGCCAACGTCCTGACTTTC.

The V and J genes are TRBV2 and TRBJ2-1; weak D call: TRBD2 (6 bases). This CDR3 region has 14 residues. The V end lost 6 bases, the J end lost 0 bases, and 9 bases lay between the germline ends. Germline assignment: CDR1 SNHLY and CDR2 FYNNEI. CDR3 sequence reads: CASSGSNSYNEQFF. The CDR3 DNA is TGTGCCAGCAGCGGGAGCAACTCCTACAATGAGCAGTTCTTC. Together with reference TRBV2 and TRBJ2-1, the CDR3 gives the full variable domain: EPEVTQTPSHQVTQMGQEVILRCVPISNHLYFYWYRQILGQKVEFLVSFYNNEISEKSEIFDDQFSVERPDGSNFTLKIRSTKLEDSAMYFCASSGSNSYNEQFFGPGTRLTVL.

Comment on this clone: Within the sample, other DNA sequences also encode this same CDR3. The chain carries TRBV15 and TRBJ1-2; TRBD1 aligns across 9 bases. Germline values: CDR1 LNHNV, CDR2 YYDKDF (reference sequence). With 3 bases clipped from V and 3 bases from J, the junction kept 2 bases outside the gene matches. The CDR3 covers 14 residues. CDR3 in amino acids: CATSRDRGDYGYTF. The CDR3 DNA reads as TGTGCCACCAGCAGGGACAGGGGTGACTATGGCTACACCTTC.

The chain has TRBV27 and TRBJ1-2; 12 bases match TRBD1. This CDR3 comprises 15 residues. The V gene end was trimmed by 5 bases and the J gene end by 7 bases; junction bases not matched to a gene: 8. CDR1 and CDR2 from the germline V gene are MNHEY and SMNVEV (reference sequence). CDR3 nucleotide sequence: TGTGCCAGCAGTATCGGGACAGGGGGCTTCCTTGGCTACACCTTC. This encodes CASSIGTGGFLGYTF.

Turning to this clone: Other DNA sequences in the sample encode the same CDR3. The rearrangement joins TRBV12-3 or TRBV12-4 to TRBJ1-1; the D is unclear. V dropped 6 bases and J dropped 2 bases, with 4 bases sitting between them. The CDR3 has 11 residues. CDR3 amino acids: CASSPNTEAFF. The DNA for the CDR3 is TGTGCCAGCAGCCCTAACACTGAAGCTTTCTTT.

This chain links TRBV12-2 with TRBJ2-7; TRBD1, the D gene given by the table, was not confirmed from the DNA. TRBV12-2 constitutes a pseudogene. The CDR3 loop spans 17 amino acids. The CDR3 nucleotides are TGTGCAAGTCGCCGCTACGACAGGGCCCCGTCCTCCTACGAGCAGTACGTC. Protein sequence: CASRRYDRAPSSYEQYV.

V usage is TRBV4-1 and J usage is TRBJ2-7; possible D gene TRBD1, 6 bases. Germline assignment: CDR1 MGHRA and CDR2 YSYEKL. The germline V and J ends were trimmed by 1 base and 5 bases, with 15 bases remaining between them. This CDR3 contains 15 residues. CDR3 amino acids: CASSQVEQGRDEQYF. Here the CDR3 DNA reads TGCGCCAGCAGCCAAGTGGAACAGGGCAGGGACGAGCAGTACTTC.

The V and J genes are TRBV18 and TRBJ1-2; 7 bases line up with TRBD1. The germline CDR1 and CDR2 sequences are KGHSH and LQKENI. J lost 4 bases, V lost 2 bases, and 1 base had no gene match. The CDR3 runs to 13 residues. The CDR3 here is CASSPGTVYGYTF. CDR3 nucleotide sequence: TGTGCCAGCTCACCAGGGACAGTCTATGGCTACACCTTC.

The J gene is TRBJ2-3, the V gene TRBV7-3; D remains unclear. V gave up 0 bases and J gave up 0 bases, with 7 bases separating them. Germline CDR1 SGHTA, CDR2 FQGTGA. The CDR3 contains 15 residues. In DNA, the CDR3 is TGTGCCAGCAGCTTAACCGGATCTAGCACAGATACGCAGTATTTT. Its translation: CASSLTGSSTDTQYF.

Remarks on this clone: The sample contains more than one DNA sequence encoding this CDR3. V is TRBV18 and J is TRBJ1-1; TRBD1 agrees at 11 bases. The CDR3 loop spans 15 amino acids. Germline CDR1 reads KGHSH; CDR2 reads LQKENI. Germline trimming cut 0 bases from V and 10 bases from J; bases unmatched to any gene: 7. The CDR3 DNA sequence: TGTGCCAGCTCACCACCCTCGGGACAGGGGGGAGCAGCTTTCTTT. It yields the protein CASSPPSGQGGAAFF.

The CDR3 reads CASVFQGGETQYF. In nucleotides, the CDR3 is TGTGCCAGCGTATTTCAGGGTGGCGAGACCCAGTACTTC. The chain couples TRBV2 to TRBJ2-5, with D maybe TRBD1 (5 bases). CDR3 length: 13 residues. The V end lost 8 bases, the J end lost 5 bases, and 15 bases lay between the germline ends. The germline gives CDR1 SNHLY, CDR2 FYNNEI.

The chain carries TRBV11-2 and TRBJ1-2, with TRBD1 as a possible D gene (6 bases). V dropped 1 base and J dropped 4 bases, with 13 bases sitting between them. CDR3 size: 15 residues. Germline V gives CDR1 SGHAT, CDR2 FQNNGV. The CDR3 spells CASSLAAGAAYGYTF. Written as DNA, the CDR3 is TGTGCCAGCAGCTTAGCGGCAGGGGCGGCCTATGGCTACACCTTC.

The chain carries TRBV5-8 and TRBJ1-1; D perhaps matches TRBD1 (5 bases). The germline V gene has CDR1 SGHTS and CDR2 YDEGEE. This CDR3 is built from 13 residues. Trimming removed 5 bases at V and 2 bases at J, with 10 bases between. CDR3 sequence reads: CASSVQVNTEAFF. The CDR3 DNA is TGTGCCAGCAGTGTACAGGTTAACACTGAAGCTTTCTTT.

The chain carries TRBV11-3 and TRBJ1-6, with D unresolved. V gave up 6 bases and J gave up 5 bases, with 11 bases separating them. The CDR3 contains 14 residues. Germline V gene lookup returns CDR1 SGHNT and CDR2 YENEEA. The CDR3 coding sequence is TGTGCCAGCAGGAGGGAGTTGGATAATTCACCCCTCCACTTT. Translating it yields CASRRELDNSPLHF.

The V gene is TRBV29-1, the J gene TRBJ2-2; D possibly corresponds to TRBD2 (7 bases). The CDR3 totals 15 residues. The germline V gene encodes CDR1 SQVTM and CDR2 ANQGSEA. The V gene lost 1 base and the J gene lost 5 bases, with 14 bases spanning the gap. CDR3 loop: CSVEVAGAATGELFF. The CDR3 DNA follows: TGCAGCGTTGAAGTGGCGGGGGCAGCAACCGGGGAGCTGTTTTTT.

V and J are TRBV18 and TRBJ2-2; no reliable D call. V was pared by 6 bases and J by 1 base, with 12 bases between. The CDR3 runs to 15 residues. The germline CDR1 and CDR2 sequences are KGHSH and LQKENI. For the CDR3, the DNA is TGTGCCAGCTCCGTCGTGAGTCTGAACACCGGGGAGCTGTTTTTT. Translated: CASSVVSLNTGELFF.

The rearrangement joins TRBV6-1 to TRBJ2-6; D might be TRBD1 or TRBD2, each matching 5 bases. This CDR3 is 16 amino acids long. The V gene lost 1 base and the J gene lost 2 bases, with 9 bases spanning the gap. The V gene's germline CDR1 is MNHNS and CDR2 SASEGT. Here the CDR3 reads CASSEGPGPGANVLTF. The CDR3 nucleotides read TGTGCCAGCAGTGAAGGTCCGGGACCTGGGGCCAACGTCCTGACTTTC.

This clone was seen a few times. The V call is TRBV24-1, the J call TRBJ1-2; TRBD1 aligns across 7 bases. The CDR3 consists of 13 residues. The V gene end was trimmed by 3 bases and the J gene end by 14 bases; junction bases not matched to a gene: 11. The germline V gene encodes CDR1 KGHDR and CDR2 SFDVKD. The CDR3 is CATSDVTTGEGTF. The CDR3 DNA reads as TGTGCCACCAGTGATGTTACAACAGGGGAGGGGACCTTC.

This chain uses TRBV2 with TRBJ1-1; unclear D gene. From germline, CDR1 is SNHLY and CDR2 FYNNEI. V lost 6 bases and J lost 8, with 19 bases in between. The CDR3 is made up of 14 amino acids. CDR3 sequence reads: CASRRESEEPEAFF. CDR3 DNA sequence: TGTGCCAGCAGAAGGGAGTCGGAAGAACCCGAAGCTTTCTTT.

The chain combines TRBV5-6 with TRBJ1-1; 7 bases are shared with TRBD1. Trimming took 3 bases from V and 11 from J; bases not matched to a gene: 16. CDR3 length: 15 amino acids. Germline V gene sequence: CDR1 SGHDT, CDR2 YYEEEE. The CDR3: CASSSTSYGTVGAFF. Here the CDR3 DNA reads TGTGCCAGCAGCTCTACCTCCTACGGGACAGTGGGGGCTTTCTTT.